One sample yielded the 23 T cell receptor beta chains listed below, sequenced in a study of T cell repertoires in cytomegalovirus infection. TCRdb independently ran MiXCR on the reads; one entry per CDR3 protein. The table lists roughly 760,000 distinct CDR3 sequences, under 40% of them singletons. Sequencing input: PBMCs. The receptors shown here come from a human donor in good health (CMV status not recorded). Some clones in this sample may be carry-over from other donors' samples.

The DNA of the CDR3 is TGTGCCAGCAGTTTATATGCCCGCAATGAAAAACTGTTTTTT. Translation gives CASSLYARNEKLFF. The rearrangement links TRBV28 to TRBJ1-4; D not resolved. Germline V lookup: CDR1 MDHEN, CDR2 SYDVKM. V lost 1 base, J lost 5 bases, and 8 bases lay in between. The CDR3 has 14 residues.

The V call is TRBV7-6, the J call TRBJ2-5; no clear D. This CDR3 is built from 16 residues. With 4 bases removed from V and 4 bases from J, the gap between germline ends came to 19 bases. The V gene's germline CDR1 is SGHVS and CDR2 FNYEAQ. In DNA form, the CDR3 reads TGTGCCAGCAGCTCCACTTTAGGGTCCCTCGGAGAGACCCAGTACTTC. Residues: CASSSTLGSLGETQYF.

As regards this clonotype: Possible read error: a much larger clone is one base away. The chain recombines TRBV6-5 with TRBJ2-1, with 14 bases that match TRBD2. CDR1 and CDR2 (germline): MNHEY, SVGAGI. J was trimmed by 9 bases and V by 9 bases; bases with no gene match: 10. There are 15 residues in the CDR3. The chain's CDR3 is CARSQTSGRAPEQFF. CDR3 coding DNA: TGTGCCAGAAGCCAGACTAGCGGGAGGGCCCCTGAGCAGTTCTTC.

This chain links TRBV7-6 with TRBJ2-1; 12 bases fit TRBD2. The J segment lost 4 bases and the V segment lost 4 bases, leaving 5 bases of the junction unmatched. The CDR3 covers 16 residues. Germline-derived CDR1 and CDR2 are SGHVS and FNYEAQ. CDR3 sequence reads: CASSSPLAGGYNEQFF. The CDR3 DNA sequence: TGTGCCAGCAGCTCTCCTCTAGCGGGAGGGTACAATGAGCAGTTCTTC.

The chain is built from TRBV5-6 and TRBJ1-6; tentatively, D is TRBD1 (6 bases). V lost 0 bases and J 8 bases, leaving 12 bases between the germline ends. Germline CDR1 SGHDT, CDR2 YYEEEE. This CDR3 contains 15 residues. The CDR3 here is CASSLAWRGDSPLHF. CDR3 bases: TGTGCCAGCAGCTTGGCTTGGAGGGGGGATTCACCCCTCCACTTT.

This chain links TRBV7-2 with TRBJ2-7; D may be TRBD1 or TRBD2 (6 bases each). Trimming cost V 5 bases and J 2 bases, with 28 bases left between them. The CDR3 is 19 residues long. Germline V gives CDR1 SGHTA, CDR2 FQGNSA. The DNA for the CDR3 is TGTGCCAGCAGCCTAAGACAGGCGGGATCTAGTTCCCCAACCTACGAGCAGTACTTC. Translated: CASSLRQAGSSSPTYEQYF. The full variable domain, completed using reference TRBV7-2 and TRBJ2-7, is GAGVSQSPSNKVTEKGKDVELRCDPISGHTALYWYRQSLGQGLEFLIYFQGNSAPDKSGLPSDRFSAERTGGSVSTLTIQRTQQEDSAVYLCASSLRQAGSSSPTYEQYFGPGTRLTVT.

This clonotype was seen only a few times. The J gene is TRBJ1-6, the V gene TRBV19, with 7 nucleotides matching TRBD1. Germline CDR1 and CDR2: LNHDA and SQIVND (reference sequence). Losses at the gene ends were 9 bases for V and 5 bases for J; bases not matched to a gene: 7. The CDR3 loop spans 14 amino acids. This chain's CDR3 is CASRTGTDNSPLHF. CDR3 nucleotides: TGTGCCAGCCGTACCGGGACAGATAATTCACCCCTCCACTTT.

The table lists this clonotype with many counts. The chain has TRBV7-9 and TRBJ1-5; 7 bases are shared with TRBD1. Germline CDR1 reads SEHNR; CDR2 reads FQNEAQ (reference sequence). The CDR3 runs 14 residues. Germline trimming cut 6 bases from V and 3 bases from J; bases unmatched to any gene: 5. The CDR3 bases are TGTGCCAGCAGTACCGGGACAGTCAATCAGCCCCAGCATTTT. Translated, it gives CASSTGTVNQPQHF.

J is TRBJ2-1 and V is TRBV5-1; D is unresolved. The V end lost 0 bases, the J end lost 13 bases, and 11 bases lay between the germline ends. The CDR3 has 12 residues. CDR1 SGHRS and CDR2 YFSETQ come from the germline V gene. The DNA for the CDR3 is TGCGCCAGCAGCTTGGGGCAGTCTACCCAGTTCTTC. Translating it yields CASSLGQSTQFF.

This clonotype showed up many times. Sequence at one end of the junction differs from germline and may be a read error. The chain is built from TRBV5-1 and TRBJ1-1; no reliable D call. Per the germline V gene, CDR1 is SGHRS and CDR2 is YFSETQ. This CDR3 is 13 amino acids long. The DNA of the CDR3 is TGTGCCAGCAGCTTAGTGCCGAACACTGAAGCTTTCTTT. It specifies CASSLVPNTEAFF.

This clonotype was counted a single time. V and J are TRBV30 and TRBJ1-5; D unresolved. Germline CDR1 is GTSNPN and CDR2 is SVGIG (reference sequence). CDR3 size: 15 residues. V lost 1 base to trimming and J lost 5 bases, with 15 bases between them. The DNA for the CDR3 is TGTGCCTGGAGTGGGGTGGCTGTGACCGATCAGCCCCAGCATTTT. It is translated as CAWSGVAVTDQPQHF.

Many counts were recorded for this clonotype. The rearrangement uses TRBV7-2 and TRBJ2-5; 11 bases map to TRBD2. Germline assignment: CDR1 SGHTA and CDR2 FQGNSA. The CDR3 sequence is 16 residues long. V was pared by 5 bases and J by 5 bases, with 10 bases of the junction left unmatched. The CDR3: CASSARAGLAAETQYF. Written as DNA, the CDR3 is TGTGCCAGCAGCGCTCGAGCGGGACTAGCGGCGGAGACCCAGTACTTC.

The chain employs TRBV11-2 and TRBJ1-1, with D uncertain. Germline lookup yields CDR1 SGHAT and CDR2 FQNNGV. Trimming cost V 1 base and J 6 bases, with 9 bases left between them. The CDR3 is 13 amino acids. CDR3 sequence reads: CASSLVVWSEAFF. CDR3 DNA: TGTGCCAGCAGCTTAGTGGTATGGTCTGAAGCTTTCTTT.

There are many counts of this clonotype. This chain links TRBV29-1 with TRBJ2-7, with D tentatively TRBD1 (6 bases). CDR3 length equals 14 residues. Germline CDR1 and CDR2: SQVTM and ANQGSEA. The V end lost 6 bases, the J end lost 0 bases, and 15 bases lay between the germline ends. The CDR3 sequence is CSVGRQAPSYEQYF. The CDR3 bases are TGCAGCGTGGGGAGACAGGCTCCCTCCTACGAGCAGTACTTC.

This clonotype showed up just a few times. J is TRBJ1-5 and V is TRBV15; D unresolved. The germline V gene encodes CDR1 LNHNV and CDR2 YYDKDF (reference sequence). The CDR3 length is 15 residues. The ends were cut back, 3 bases at V and 0 bases at J, with 9 bases in the middle. The CDR3 sequence is CATSSSPTSNQPQHF. CDR3 in DNA: TGTGCCACCAGCAGCAGCCCGACTAGCAATCAGCCCCAGCATTTT.

The chain joins TRBV7-8 to TRBJ2-3, with D maybe TRBD2 (6 bases). Germline V gene data show CDR1 as SGHVS and CDR2 as FQNEAQ. Trimming left V 1 base short and J 6 bases short, with 20 bases between. CDR3 length: 17 amino acids. The CDR3 is CASSLGATGVGGDTQYF. CDR3 sequence (DNA): TGTGCCAGCAGCTTAGGGGCGACGGGGGTGGGCGGCGATACGCAGTATTTT. Combining the CDR3 with reference TRBV7-8 and TRBJ2-3 gives the whole variable domain GAGVSQSPRYKVAKRGQDVALRCDPISGHVSLFWYQQALGQGPEFLTYFQNEAQLDKSGLPSDRFFAERPEGSVSTLKIQRTQQEDSAVYLCASSLGATGVGGDTQYFGPGTRLTVL.

This clonotype has just a few counts. The chain is built from TRBV12-3 or TRBV12-4 and TRBJ1-5; 11 bases line up with TRBD1. This CDR3 region has 15 residues. The V segment lost 4 bases and the J segment 6 bases; nucleotides outside the gene matches: 5. This CDR3 reads CASSWGQGGGQPQHF. CDR3 DNA sequence: TGTGCCAGCAGTTGGGGACAGGGGGGGGGTCAGCCCCAGCATTTT.

V is TRBV28 and J is TRBJ2-1; D may be TRBD1 (5 bases). Germline V gives CDR1 MDHEN, CDR2 SYDVKM. This CDR3 has 12 amino acids. Trimming took off 5 bases at V and 8 bases at J, with 10 bases between the two ends. CDR3 sequence: CASSTGPDEQFF. The CDR3 DNA reads as TGTGCCAGCAGTACAGGTCCGGATGAGCAGTTCTTC.

The chain employs TRBV12-3 or TRBV12-4 and TRBJ2-7; D remains unclear. There are 13 residues in the CDR3. With 6 bases removed from V and 6 bases from J, the gap between germline ends came to 15 bases. DNA for the CDR3: TGTGCCAGCAGCCCCGAAGGGTGGGGCGAGCAGTACTTC. The encoded protein is CASSPEGWGEQYF.

The chain uses TRBV9 and TRBJ1-6, with 7 nucleotides matching TRBD1. The ends lost 4 bases at V and 9 bases at J; junction bases unmatched: 10. Germline CDR1 is SGDLS and CDR2 is YYNGEE. This CDR3 spans 15 amino acids. CDR3 sequence reads: CASSKTGLQGSPLHF. DNA of the CDR3: TGTGCCAGCAGCAAGACAGGGCTCCAGGGTTCACCCCTCCACTTT.

The gene calls are TRBV7-8 and TRBJ1-1, with D uncertain. The germline V gene encodes CDR1 SGHVS and CDR2 FQNEAQ. CDR3 size: 16 residues. V shed 2 bases and J shed 2 bases, with 15 bases lying between them. The chain's CDR3 is CASSLSPSEGNTEAFF. CDR3 DNA sequence: TGTGCCAGCAGCTTATCCCCCTCGGAGGGAAACACTGAAGCTTTCTTT.

This chain links TRBV29-1 with TRBJ2-2, with D unresolved. This CDR3 spans 14 amino acids. The germline CDR1 and CDR2 sequences are SQVTM and ANQGSEA. V was trimmed by 2 bases and J by 2 bases, leaving 9 bases between them. DNA of the CDR3: TGCAGCGTTGAACGATACCCAAACACCGGGGAGCTGTTTTTT. Its protein is CSVERYPNTGELFF.

Written as DNA, the CDR3 is TGTGCCACCAGCAGAAGATCGAAGGCCGGGGAGCTGTTTTTT. This sequence encodes CATSRRSKAGELFF. The genes are TRBV15 and TRBJ2-2, with no clear D. This CDR3 has 14 amino acids. CDR1 LNHNV and CDR2 YYDKDF come from the germline V gene (reference sequence). V lost 2 bases and J 6 bases, leaving 10 bases between the germline ends.